The TCR beta chain under discussion was sequenced for a study of blood T cell repertoires in COVID-19. Repertoires were generated with immunoSEQ multiplex PCR, while TCRdb's copy carries only in-frame clones and drops some. The sample includes tens of thousands of clones, around 85% of them seen just once. V was cut by 8 bases and J by 2 bases, with 15 bases left in between. CDR3 length: 14 residues. Germline V gene sequence: CDR1 MNHEY, CDR2 SVGAGI. This clonotype originated in a man older than 75 with acute or convalescent COVID-19. V and J are TRBV6-5 and TRBJ2-5; possible D gene TRBD1, 5 bases. What was sequenced was peripheral blood. The CDR3 nucleotides are TGTGCCAGCTCAAAAGGGGCAGAACAAGAGACCCAGTACTTC. Protein product: CASSKGAEQETQYF.